The rows below give T cell receptor beta chains drawn from one sample of a study of tumour-infiltrating T cells in Burkitt lymphoma. Repertoires were generated with immunoSEQ multiplex PCR, while TCRdb's copy carries only in-frame clones and drops some. Of 15,000 to 20,000 clones in the sample, roughly 79% were seen once. Sequencing was carried out using tumor tissue. The origin of the receptors is a human donor with diffuse large B-cell lymphoma. Both conserved end residues are part of each CDR3.

v_call,cdr3_aa
TRBV7-6,CASSFYLDREGETQYF
TRBV27,CASRTSGGYEQYF
TRBV7-6,CASSSYMNTEAFF
TRBV12-5,CASVRGQGNEQFF
TRBV9,CASSAGGANTGELFF
TRBV2,CASSSGSDEQYF
TRBV5-4,CASSLIQGGQETQYF
TRBV19,CASSLQGANYGYTF
TRBV7-2,CASSLVWRTDTQYF
TRBV6-5,CASSLIRASYEQYF
TRBV23-1,CASSQQGYQPQHF
TRBV9,CASSELGQGGEQFF
TRBV13,CASRQQNSYEQYF
TRBV6-1,CASSEAGAGGDTQYF
TRBV6-5,CASKAMGNVNTEAFF
TRBV14,CASSPHTGAGANVLTF